These T cell receptor beta chains were read from a single sample in a study of response to subunit inactivated influenza vaccine. TCRdb processed the RT-PCR reads anew with MiXCR; each CDR3 protein has one entry. The table has about 300,000 distinct CDR3 sequences, just over 20% seen once. Sequenced here: PBMCs from blood, sampled less than 22 months after vaccination. All receptors derive from a man aged 50 to 75 who received an inactivated influenza vaccine. The CDR3 runs from the conserved cysteine through the conserved F or W.

cdr3_length: 14
v_call: TRBV29-1
j_call: TRBJ2-7
cdr3_aa: CSVEPRLGSYEQYF

cdr3_length: 15
v_call: TRBV20-1
j_call: TRBJ2-3
cdr3_aa: CSASLRTGGTDTQYF

cdr3_length: 13
v_call: TRBV20-1
j_call: TRBJ2-5
cdr3_aa: CSASQADGWTQYF

cdr3_length: 13
v_call: TRBV3-1
j_call: TRBJ1-2
cdr3_aa: CASTNALGAGYTF

cdr3_length: 12
v_call: TRBV20-1
j_call: TRBJ2-7
cdr3_aa: CSATGQTYEQYF

cdr3_length: 15
v_call: TRBV7-8
j_call: TRBJ2-7
cdr3_aa: CASSLVYSGSYEQYF

cdr3_length: 18
v_call: TRBV4-1
j_call: TRBJ2-6
cdr3_aa: CASSQPTGGVSGANVLTF

cdr3_length: 15
v_call: TRBV5-1
j_call: TRBJ2-1
cdr3_aa: CASSLGGQGTNEQFF

cdr3_length: 15
v_call: TRBV20-1
j_call: TRBJ1-1
cdr3_aa: CSARLISQGRAEAFF

cdr3_length: 16
v_call: TRBV19
j_call: TRBJ1-5
cdr3_aa: CASSILGTAGNQPQHF

cdr3_length: 14
v_call: TRBV29-1
j_call: TRBJ2-1
cdr3_aa: CSAGGRRSYNEQFF

cdr3_length: 18
v_call: TRBV11-2
j_call: TRBJ1-2
cdr3_aa: CASSSYRGGRGLYYGYTF

cdr3_length: 11
v_call: TRBV6-2/TRBV6-3
j_call: TRBJ1-6
cdr3_aa: CASSSRDRFHF

cdr3_length: 14
v_call: TRBV12-3/TRBV12-4
j_call: TRBJ1-5
cdr3_aa: CASSTDGARQPQHF

cdr3_length: 16
v_call: TRBV3-1
j_call: TRBJ1-6
cdr3_aa: CASSQVESDRNSPLHF

cdr3_length: 17
v_call: TRBV12-3/TRBV12-4
j_call: TRBJ2-7
cdr3_aa: CASSLGLAGERSYEQYF

cdr3_length: 18
v_call: TRBV20-1
j_call: TRBJ2-7
cdr3_aa: CSARGLLAGGPSSYEQYF

cdr3_length: 14
v_call: TRBV15
j_call: TRBJ1-3
cdr3_aa: CATSEDASGNTIYF

cdr3_length: 15
v_call: TRBV12-3/TRBV12-4
j_call: TRBJ2-7
cdr3_aa: CASSSQGGRKNEQYF

cdr3_length: 15
v_call: TRBV5-1
j_call: TRBJ1-4
cdr3_aa: CASSLGGQLNEKLFF

cdr3_length: 14
v_call: TRBV5-1
j_call: TRBJ2-5
cdr3_aa: CASSYRTVEETQYF

cdr3_length: 17
v_call: TRBV5-1
j_call: TRBJ2-2
cdr3_aa: CASSLAAASGPTGELFF

cdr3_length: 15
v_call: TRBV4-3
j_call: TRBJ1-2
cdr3_aa: CASSHRGQETYGYTF

cdr3_length: 15
v_call: TRBV15
j_call: TRBJ2-2
cdr3_aa: CATSREAGGTGELFF

cdr3_length: 14
v_call: TRBV29-1
j_call: TRBJ1-2
cdr3_aa: CSVLLSGTGYGYTF

cdr3_length: 13
v_call: TRBV6-2/TRBV6-3
j_call: TRBJ2-2
cdr3_aa: CASSPGTTGELFF

cdr3_length: 14
v_call: TRBV29-1
j_call: TRBJ2-1
cdr3_aa: CSVVVQGEIDEQFF

cdr3_length: 16
v_call: TRBV12-3/TRBV12-4
j_call: TRBJ1-1
cdr3_aa: CASSSKYRTGRTEAFF

cdr3_length: 17
v_call: TRBV5-1
j_call: TRBJ2-7
cdr3_aa: CASSQAYGQGNSYEQYF

cdr3_length: 13
v_call: TRBV5-1
j_call: TRBJ1-1
cdr3_aa: CASRRGPEREAFF

cdr3_length: 13
v_call: TRBV29-1
j_call: TRBJ2-1
cdr3_aa: CSVRPGATYEQFF

cdr3_length: 19
v_call: TRBV3-1
j_call: TRBJ1-3
cdr3_aa: CASSQVAGRRRTSGNTIYF

cdr3_length: 14
v_call: TRBV6-5
j_call: TRBJ1-6
cdr3_aa: CASSPGPEPRTLHF

cdr3_length: 16
v_call: TRBV6-5
j_call: TRBJ1-1
cdr3_aa: CASSYSKTPRGTEAFF

cdr3_length: 13
v_call: TRBV20-1
j_call: TRBJ1-1
cdr3_aa: CSGPDRGYTEAFF

cdr3_length: 13
v_call: TRBV19
j_call: TRBJ2-7
cdr3_aa: CASRGTDRYEQYF

cdr3_length: 15
v_call: TRBV10-3
j_call: TRBJ2-5
cdr3_aa: CAIEETSGSLETQYF

cdr3_length: 17
v_call: TRBV6-5
j_call: TRBJ1-4
cdr3_aa: CASSYSIGRGGNEKLFF

cdr3_length: 16
v_call: TRBV7-8
j_call: TRBJ2-1
cdr3_aa: CASSLVGGRASGEQFF

cdr3_length: 14
v_call: TRBV4-3
j_call: TRBJ2-7
cdr3_aa: CASSQDWRYYEQYF

cdr3_length: 14
v_call: TRBV10-3
j_call: TRBJ2-2
cdr3_aa: CAISESTGAGELFF